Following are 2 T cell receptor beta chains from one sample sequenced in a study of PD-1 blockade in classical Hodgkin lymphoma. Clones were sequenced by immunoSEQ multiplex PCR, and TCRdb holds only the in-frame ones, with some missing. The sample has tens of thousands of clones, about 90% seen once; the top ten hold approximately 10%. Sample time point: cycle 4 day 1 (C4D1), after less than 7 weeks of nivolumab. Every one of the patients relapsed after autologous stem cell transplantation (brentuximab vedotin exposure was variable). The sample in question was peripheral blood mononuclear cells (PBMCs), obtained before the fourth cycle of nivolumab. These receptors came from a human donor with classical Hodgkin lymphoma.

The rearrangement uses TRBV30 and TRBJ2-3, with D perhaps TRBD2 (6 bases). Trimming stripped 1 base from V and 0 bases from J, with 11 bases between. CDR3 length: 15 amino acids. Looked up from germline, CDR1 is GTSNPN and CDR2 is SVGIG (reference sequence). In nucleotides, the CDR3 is TGTGCCTGGAGTGGGTGGGGGGTTAGCACAGATACGCAGTATTTT. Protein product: CAWSGWGVSTDTQYF.

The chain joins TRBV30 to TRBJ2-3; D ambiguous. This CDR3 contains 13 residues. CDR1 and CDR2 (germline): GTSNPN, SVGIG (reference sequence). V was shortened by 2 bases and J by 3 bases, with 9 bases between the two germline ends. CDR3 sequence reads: CAWSLTVTDTQYF. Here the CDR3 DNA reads TGTGCCTGGAGTCTGACGGTGACAGATACGCAGTATTTT.